A single sample gave rise to the 11 T cell receptor beta chains below, sequenced in a study of blood T cell repertoires in COVID-19. Using immunoSEQ multiplex PCR, the repertoire was profiled, and TCRdb retains in-frame clones only, with some absent. Among 150,000 to 200,000 clones listed, around 81% were seen once. Sequenced: PBMCs or T cells enriched from blood (not recorded which). The receptor set was obtained from a man aged 40-49 years who had recovered from COVID-19.

V is TRBV6-5 and J is TRBJ1-5; D may be TRBD1 (5 bases). V was shortened by 7 bases and J by 6 bases, with 10 bases between the two germline ends. This CDR3 comprises 12 residues. The germline V gene has CDR1 MNHEY and CDR2 SVGAGI. The DNA of the CDR3 is TGTGCCAGCATGGGGCGCGGTCAGCCCCAGCATTTT. Amino acid sequence: CASMGRGQPQHF.

The chain recombines TRBV9 with TRBJ2-1; 11 bases map to TRBD2. Trimming at V came to 1 base and at J to 6 bases, leaving 6 bases not matched to a gene. Germline values: CDR1 SGDLS, CDR2 YYNGEE. The CDR3 loop spans 16 amino acids. This CDR3 reads CASSVFSGGAVNEQFF. CDR3 nucleotides: TGTGCCAGCAGCGTATTTAGCGGGGGGGCAGTCAATGAGCAGTTCTTC.

This clone came up a few times. This chain links TRBV6-5 with TRBJ1-1; D perhaps matches TRBD1 (6 bases). The V end lost 5 bases, the J end lost 4 bases, and 14 bases lay between the germline ends. The CDR3 extends over 14 amino acids. Germline V CDR1 and CDR2: MNHEY, SVGAGI. The CDR3 DNA sequence: TGTGCCAGCAGTAGAGGACAGTACGGCACTGAAGCTTTCTTT. It codes for CASSRGQYGTEAFF.

The V call is TRBV12-5, the J call TRBJ2-1; TRBD2 agrees at 7 bases. Trimming cost V 7 bases and J 9 bases; bases outside gene matches: 12. CDR1 is LGHNT and CDR2 is FRNRAP in the germline V gene. The CDR3 contains 14 residues. The CDR3 region is CASATEGGRSEQFF. The CDR3 DNA reads TGTGCTAGTGCCACCGAGGGAGGGAGGAGTGAGCAGTTCTTC.

This chain links TRBV7-8 with TRBJ2-5; tentative D call: TRBD1 (5 bases). V lost 1 base and J lost 0, with 9 bases in between. CDR3 length: 15 residues. Germline assignment: CDR1 SGHVS and CDR2 FQNEAQ. The CDR3 loop reads CASSLGQTYQETQYF. The DNA of the CDR3 is TGTGCCAGCAGCTTAGGACAGACGTACCAAGAGACCCAGTACTTC. Looking up the rest from reference TRBV7-8 and TRBJ2-5 gives the full variable domain: GAGVSQSPRYKVAKRGQDVALRCDPISGHVSLFWYQQALGQGPEFLTYFQNEAQLDKSGLPSDRFFAERPEGSVSTLKIQRTQQEDSAVYLCASSLGQTYQETQYFGPGTRLLVL.

The chain employs TRBV4-1 and TRBJ1-5; D is undetermined. The V and J ends lost 1 base and 2 bases respectively, with 9 bases between them. This CDR3 has 15 amino acids. The germline V gene encodes CDR1 MGHRA and CDR2 YSYEKL. CDR3 DNA sequence: TGCGCCAGCAGCCAAGCATCCAGCGGCAATCAGCCCCAGCATTTT. Its translation: CASSQASSGNQPQHF.

The genes are TRBV2 and TRBJ1-4; D not resolved. The CDR3 covers 14 residues. Germline CDR1 reads SNHLY; CDR2 reads FYNNEI. The germline V and J ends were trimmed by 2 bases and 6 bases, with 10 bases remaining between them. CDR3 amino acids: CASSELYGHEKLFF. CDR3 coding DNA: TGTGCCAGCAGTGAATTGTATGGGCATGAAAAACTGTTTTTT.

Regarding this clone: The same CDR3 arises from other DNA sequences in this sample as well. This chain connects TRBV5-1 to TRBJ2-1; 8 nucleotides align to TRBD2. The CDR3 is made up of 13 amino acids. The V and J ends lost 0 bases and 7 bases, in that order; junction bases with no gene match: 0. CDR1 and CDR2 (germline): SGHRS, YFSETQ. Here the CDR3 reads CASSLAGGNEQFF. CDR3 DNA: TGCGCCAGCAGCTTGGCGGGAGGGAATGAGCAGTTCTTC.

V and J are TRBV24-1 and TRBJ2-1; tentatively, D is TRBD2 (5 bases). Germline lookup yields CDR1 KGHDR and CDR2 SFDVKD. The CDR3 totals 16 residues. The V end lost 3 bases, the J end lost 2 bases, and 13 bases lay between the germline ends. DNA for the CDR3: TGTGCCACCAGTGATCCCCGACGGACTCCCTACAATGAGCAGTTCTTC. This gives the protein CATSDPRRTPYNEQFF.

The sample holds a few counts of this clone. The chain has TRBV21-1 and TRBJ2-7; the table's D call TRBD1 went unverified against the DNA. TRBV21-1 is a pseudogene. This CDR3 comprises 22 residues. Here the CDR3 reads CASSKGADRGPQGVTGYYEQYV. The CDR3 DNA sequence: TGTGCCAGCAGCAAAGGGGCCGACAGGGGGCCCCAGGGGGTAACGGGTTACTACGAGCAGTACGTC.

The chain uses TRBV12-5 and TRBJ1-1; TRBD1 matches at 7 bases. The germline gives CDR1 LGHNT, CDR2 FRNRAP. J gave up 3 bases and V 7 bases, and 5 bases lay outside the gene matches. The length of the CDR3 is 13 residues. CDR3 bases: TGTGCTAGTGAAGGGGGCGGACACACTGAAGCTTTCTTT. Amino acid sequence: CASEGGGHTEAFF. The variable domain in full, with the rest retrieved from reference TRBV12-5 and TRBJ1-1, is DARVTQTPRHKVTEMGQEVTMRCQPILGHNTVFWYRQTMMQGLELLAYFRNRAPLDDSGMPKDRFSAEMPDATLATLKIQPSEPRDSAVYFCASEGGGHTEAFFGQGTRLTVV.